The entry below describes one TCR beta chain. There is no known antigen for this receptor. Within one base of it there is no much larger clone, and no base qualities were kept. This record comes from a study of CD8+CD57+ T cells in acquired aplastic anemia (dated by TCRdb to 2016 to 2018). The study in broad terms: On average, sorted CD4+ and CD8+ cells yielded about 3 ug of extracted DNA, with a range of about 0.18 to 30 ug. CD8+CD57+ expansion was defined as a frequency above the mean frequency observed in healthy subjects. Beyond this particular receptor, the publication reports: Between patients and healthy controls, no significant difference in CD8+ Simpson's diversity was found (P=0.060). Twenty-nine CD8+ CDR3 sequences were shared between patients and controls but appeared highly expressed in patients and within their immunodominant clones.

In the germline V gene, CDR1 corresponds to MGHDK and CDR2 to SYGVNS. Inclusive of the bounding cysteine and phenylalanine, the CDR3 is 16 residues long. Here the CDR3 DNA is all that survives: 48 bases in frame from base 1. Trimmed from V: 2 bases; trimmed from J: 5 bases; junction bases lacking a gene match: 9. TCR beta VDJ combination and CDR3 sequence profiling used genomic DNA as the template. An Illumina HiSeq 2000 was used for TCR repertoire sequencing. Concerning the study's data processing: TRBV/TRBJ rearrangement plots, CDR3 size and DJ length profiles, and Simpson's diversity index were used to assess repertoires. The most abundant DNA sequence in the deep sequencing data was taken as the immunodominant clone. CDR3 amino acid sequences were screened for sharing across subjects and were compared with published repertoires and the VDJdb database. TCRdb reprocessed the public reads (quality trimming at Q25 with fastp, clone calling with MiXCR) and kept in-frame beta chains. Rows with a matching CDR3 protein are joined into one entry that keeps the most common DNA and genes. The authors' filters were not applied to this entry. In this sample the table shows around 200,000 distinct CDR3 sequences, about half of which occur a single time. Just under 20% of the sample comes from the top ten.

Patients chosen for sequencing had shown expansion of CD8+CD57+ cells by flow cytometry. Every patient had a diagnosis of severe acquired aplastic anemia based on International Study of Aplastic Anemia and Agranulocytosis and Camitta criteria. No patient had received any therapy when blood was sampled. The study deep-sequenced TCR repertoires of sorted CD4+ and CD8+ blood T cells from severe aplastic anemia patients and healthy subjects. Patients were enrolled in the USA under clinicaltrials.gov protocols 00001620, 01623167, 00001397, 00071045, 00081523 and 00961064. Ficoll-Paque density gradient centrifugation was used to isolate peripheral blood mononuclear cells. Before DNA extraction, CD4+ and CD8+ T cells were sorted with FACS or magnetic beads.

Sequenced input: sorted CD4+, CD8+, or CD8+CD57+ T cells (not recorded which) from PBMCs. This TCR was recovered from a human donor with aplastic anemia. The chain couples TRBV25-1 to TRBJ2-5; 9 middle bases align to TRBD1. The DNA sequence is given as TGTGCCAGCAGTGAACTTAGGGACAGGGTTGGTGAGACCCAGTACTTC. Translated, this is CASSELRDRVGETQYF.